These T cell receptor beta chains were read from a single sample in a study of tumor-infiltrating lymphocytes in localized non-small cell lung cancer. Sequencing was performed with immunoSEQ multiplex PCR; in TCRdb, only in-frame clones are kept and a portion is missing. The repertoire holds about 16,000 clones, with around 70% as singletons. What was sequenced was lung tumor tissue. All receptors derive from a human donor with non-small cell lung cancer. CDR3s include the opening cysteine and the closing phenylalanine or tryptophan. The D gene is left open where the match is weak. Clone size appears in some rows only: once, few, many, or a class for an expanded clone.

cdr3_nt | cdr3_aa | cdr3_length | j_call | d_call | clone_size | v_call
TGTGCCTGGAGTGTTGTGGGGGGGAGGGCGGAGACCCAGTACTTC | CAWSVVGGRAETQYF | 15 | TRBJ2-5 | TRBD2 | NA | TRBV30
TGCGCCAGCAGCCAAGAGCAGCAGGATAATCAGCCCCAGCATTTT | CASSQEQQDNQPQHF | 15 | TRBJ1-5 | NA | NA | TRBV4-1
TGCGCCAGCAGCTTGGCCGAGGGCGGGGGAAGCTCCTACGAGCAGTACTTC | CASSLAEGGGSSYEQYF | 17 | TRBJ2-7 | TRBD2 | NA | TRBV5-1
TGTGCCAGCTCACCACCGGCCAGAAGAAGGACCTACAATGAGCAGTTCTTC | CASSPPARRRTYNEQFF | 17 | TRBJ2-1 | NA | NA | TRBV18
TGTGCCAGCAGTGATGACCCCGATCAGCCCCAGCATTTT | CASSDDPDQPQHF | 13 | TRBJ1-5 | NA | NA | TRBV2
TGCAGCGTAGTACAACCTCACGGGACATCCCCCAATGCCTACGAGCAGTACTTC | CSVVQPHGTSPNAYEQYF | 18 | TRBJ2-7 | NA | NA | TRBV29-1
TGTGCCAGCAGCGTAGGAGCAAGTGTTCAAGAGACCCAGTACTTC | CASSVGASVQETQYF | 15 | TRBJ2-5 | NA | NA | TRBV9
TGTGCCAGCAGCTTGCCCCATAAAACCGGGACCCGCAATCAGCCCCAGCATTTT | CASSLPHKTGTRNQPQHF | 18 | TRBJ1-5 | NA | NA | TRBV5-5
TGTGCCAGCAGTGAGCCCCGGGACAGGGGACGGCAGCCCCAGCATTTT | CASSEPRDRGRQPQHF | 16 | TRBJ1-5 | TRBD1 | NA | TRBV2
TGTGCCAGCAGCTTGGGGGACACTGAATTGCCCTACGAGCAGTACTTC | CASSLGDTELPYEQYF | 16 | TRBJ2-7 | NA | NA | TRBV5-4
TGTGCCAGCAGCTTGGACAGGGGTAATGCCTACGAGCAGTACTTC | CASSLDRGNAYEQYF | 15 | TRBJ2-7 | TRBD1 | NA | TRBV5-6
TGTGCCAGCAGCTTAGGGTCTGGAAACACCATATATTTT | CASSLGSGNTIYF | 13 | TRBJ1-3 | NA | NA | TRBV7-2
TGCAGCGTTGAAGGGCTGGGGAGGGCAGATACGCAGTATTTT | CSVEGLGRADTQYF | 14 | TRBJ2-3 | TRBD2 | few | TRBV29-1
TGTGCCAGCAGCCCTCCCATAGGTGGCACAGATACGCAGTATTTT | CASSPPIGGTDTQYF | 15 | TRBJ2-3 | NA | NA | TRBV4-2
TGTGCCAGCAGCTTGGCGGATAGGGAATCGACAGATACGCAGTATTTT | CASSLADRESTDTQYF | 16 | TRBJ2-3 | NA | NA | TRBV5-6
TGCGCCAGCAGCCAATGGACAGGGGAGGCCAAAAACATTCAGTACTTC | CASSQWTGEAKNIQYF | 16 | TRBJ2-4 | TRBD1 | NA | TRBV4-1
TGTGCCAGCAGCTTGGCAATCTCTGGGGCCAACGTCCTGACTTTC | CASSLAISGANVLTF | 15 | TRBJ2-6 | NA | NA | TRBV5-6